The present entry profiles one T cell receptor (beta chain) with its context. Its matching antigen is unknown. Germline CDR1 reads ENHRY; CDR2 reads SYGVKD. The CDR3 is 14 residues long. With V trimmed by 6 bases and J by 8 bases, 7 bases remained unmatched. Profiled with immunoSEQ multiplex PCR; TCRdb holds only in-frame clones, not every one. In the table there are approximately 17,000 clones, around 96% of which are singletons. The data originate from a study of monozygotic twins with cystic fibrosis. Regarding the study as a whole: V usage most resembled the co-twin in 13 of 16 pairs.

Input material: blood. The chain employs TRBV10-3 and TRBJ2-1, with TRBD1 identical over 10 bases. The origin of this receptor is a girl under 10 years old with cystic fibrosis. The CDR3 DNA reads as TGTGCCATCAGCCGAGAGGACAGGGGGGATGAGCAGTTCTTC. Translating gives CAISREDRGDEQFF.